The source of this TCR beta chain is a study of control samples from healthy donors and cancer patients. Looked up from germline, CDR1 is MNHEY and CDR2 is SVGEGT. V was clipped by 6 bases and J by 3 bases, with 8 bases between them. This CDR3 has 12 amino acids. Produced via immunoSEQ multiplex PCR; TCRdb's table is partial and in-frame only. Here the sample spans around 140,000 clones, roughly 92% being singletons. In regard to this clone: The sample holds other DNA sequences that translate to the same CDR3.

This chain links TRBV6-2 or TRBV6-3 with TRBJ2-5; D tentatively fits TRBD1 or TRBD2 (5 bases each). Sample: blood. The receptor was derived from a man between 18 and 35 years old in good health. CDR3 coding DNA: TGTGCCAGCAGCGGGACGGAAGAGACCCAGTACTTC. Translating gives CASSGTEETQYF.